The present TCR beta chain was sequenced within a study of human T cells and chemical hapten exposure. About the study: Subjects had 2% DPC placed on roughly 2 cm by roughly 2 cm of upper inner arm skin for sensitization. Patch testing placed 0.01% DPC on the upper back, with readings at 6 days.

For the library, individual cDNA molecules each received unique molecular identifiers. TCRdb processed the RACE reads anew with MiXCR; each CDR3 protein has one entry. Of 200,000 to 300,000 distinct CDR3 sequences listed, 7% to 10% are singletons. Germline-derived CDR1 and CDR2 are MNHNY and SVGAGI (reference sequence). The CDR3 loop spans 12 amino acids. Trimming shortened V by 0 bases and J by 6 bases, and 6 bases separated the two germline ends. The sample's time point: pre-sensitization, week 0. The treatment is: therapeutic diphenylcyclopropenone sensitization with weekly scalp DPC. The sample holds many counts of this clonotype.

This chain joins TRBV6-6 and TRBJ2-7; the D is unclear. This sequence was found in a woman between 40 and 55 years old with alopecia areata. Some clones in this sample may be carry-over from other donors' samples. The starting material was whole blood, obtained in connection with sensitization to the hapten diphenylcyclopropenone (DPC). The CDR3 spells CASSYSTAEQYF. CDR3 DNA sequence: TGTGCCAGCAGTTACTCGACGGCCGAGCAGTACTTC.